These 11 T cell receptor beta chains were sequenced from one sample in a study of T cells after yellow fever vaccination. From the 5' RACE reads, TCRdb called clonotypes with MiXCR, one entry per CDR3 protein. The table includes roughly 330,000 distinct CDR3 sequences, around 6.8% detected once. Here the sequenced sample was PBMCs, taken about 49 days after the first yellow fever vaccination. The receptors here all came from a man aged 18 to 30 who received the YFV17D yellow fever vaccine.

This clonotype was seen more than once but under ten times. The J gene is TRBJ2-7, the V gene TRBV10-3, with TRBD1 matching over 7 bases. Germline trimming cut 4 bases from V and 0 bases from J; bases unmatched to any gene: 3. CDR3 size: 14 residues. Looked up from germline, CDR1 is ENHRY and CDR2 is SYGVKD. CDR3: CAISGDSSSYEQYF. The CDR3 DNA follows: TGTGCCATCAGTGGGGACAGCAGCTCCTACGAGCAGTACTTC.

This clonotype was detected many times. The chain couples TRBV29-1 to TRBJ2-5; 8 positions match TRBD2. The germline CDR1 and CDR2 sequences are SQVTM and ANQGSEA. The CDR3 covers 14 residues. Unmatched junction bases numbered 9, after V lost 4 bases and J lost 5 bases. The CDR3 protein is CSVVGGARWETQYF. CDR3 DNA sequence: TGCAGCGTTGTCGGGGGGGCCCGGTGGGAGACCCAGTACTTC.

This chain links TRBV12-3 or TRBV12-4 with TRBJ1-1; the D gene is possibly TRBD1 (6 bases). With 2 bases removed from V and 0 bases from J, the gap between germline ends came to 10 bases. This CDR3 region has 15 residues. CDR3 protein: CASSLNQGLNTEAFF. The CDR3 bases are TGTGCCAGCAGTTTAAATCAGGGGTTGAACACTGAAGCTTTCTTT.

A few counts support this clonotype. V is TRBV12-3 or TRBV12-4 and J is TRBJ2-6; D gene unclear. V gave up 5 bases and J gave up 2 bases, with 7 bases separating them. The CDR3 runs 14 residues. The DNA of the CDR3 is TGTGCCAGCAGTGGAAAAACTGGGGCCAACGTCCTGACTTTC. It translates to CASSGKTGANVLTF.

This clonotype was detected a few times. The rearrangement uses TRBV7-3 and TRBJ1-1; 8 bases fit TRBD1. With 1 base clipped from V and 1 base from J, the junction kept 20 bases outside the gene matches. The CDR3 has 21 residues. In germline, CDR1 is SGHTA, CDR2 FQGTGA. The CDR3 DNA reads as TGTGCCAGCAGCTTAAACGGCAGGGGGCTTCACTTAATACCTGAGAACACTGAAGCTTTCTTT. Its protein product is CASSLNGRGLHLIPENTEAFF.

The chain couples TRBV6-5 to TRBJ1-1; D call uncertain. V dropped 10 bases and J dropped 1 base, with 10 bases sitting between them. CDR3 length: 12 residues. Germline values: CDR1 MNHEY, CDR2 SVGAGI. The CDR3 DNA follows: TGTGCCACCCTGGGCCGGAACACTGAAGCTTTCTTT. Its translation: CATLGRNTEAFF.

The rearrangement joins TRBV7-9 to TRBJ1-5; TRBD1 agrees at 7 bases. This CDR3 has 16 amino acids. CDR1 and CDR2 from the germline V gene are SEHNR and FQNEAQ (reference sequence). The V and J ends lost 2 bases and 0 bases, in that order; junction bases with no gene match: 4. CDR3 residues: CASSLTGQDSNQPQHF. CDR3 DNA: TGTGCCAGCAGCTTAACCGGACAGGATAGCAATCAGCCCCAGCATTTT.

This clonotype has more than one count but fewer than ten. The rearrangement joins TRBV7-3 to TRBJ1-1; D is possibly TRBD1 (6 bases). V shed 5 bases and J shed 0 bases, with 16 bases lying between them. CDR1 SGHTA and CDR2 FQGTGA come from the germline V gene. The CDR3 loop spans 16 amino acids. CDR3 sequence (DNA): TGTGCCAGCAGCCCACAGGGCGGCGGGGTGAACACTGAAGCTTTCTTT. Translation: CASSPQGGGVNTEAFF. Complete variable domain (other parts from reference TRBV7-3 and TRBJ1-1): GAGVSQTPSNKVTEKGKYVELRCDPISGHTALYWYRQSLGQGPEFLIYFQGTGAADDSGLPNDRFFAVRPEGSVSTLKIQRTERGDSAVYLCASSPQGGGVNTEAFFGQGTRLTVV.

For the CDR3, the DNA is TGCGCCAGCAGCCAAGATGGGGCCCACTATGGCTACACCTTC. Translated: CASSQDGAHYGYTF. The rearrangement uses TRBV4-3 and TRBJ1-2; D might be TRBD1 (5 bases). Germline loops: CDR1 LGHNA, CDR2 YSLEER. The germline V and J ends were trimmed by 0 bases and 3 bases, with 8 bases remaining between them. The CDR3 runs 14 residues.

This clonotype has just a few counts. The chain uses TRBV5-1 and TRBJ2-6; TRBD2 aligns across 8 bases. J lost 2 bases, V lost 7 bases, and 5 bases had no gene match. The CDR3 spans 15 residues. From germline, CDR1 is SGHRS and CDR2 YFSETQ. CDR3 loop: CASHHGGAGANVLTF. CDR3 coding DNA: TGCGCCAGCCACCACGGGGGGGCTGGGGCCAACGTCCTGACTTTC.

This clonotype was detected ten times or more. Here the CDR3 reads CASSQPVSNTEAFF. The CDR3, as DNA: TGTGCCAGTAGTCAACCAGTCTCGAACACTGAAGCTTTCTTT. J is TRBJ1-1 and V is TRBV19, with D hard to call. The germline CDR1 and CDR2 sequences are LNHDA and SQIVND (reference sequence). V dropped 5 bases and J dropped 1 base, with 11 bases sitting between them. The CDR3 totals 14 residues.